Listed below are T cell receptor beta chains from one sample, sequenced in a study of CD4 T cells in relation to SARS-CoV-2 and coronaviruses. Assay: immunoSEQ multiplex PCR; the TCRdb copy retains only in-frame clones and omits some. The table has approximately 30,000 clones, 60% to 80% seen once. The antigens of these receptors remain unknown. The sequenced sample consisted of CD4+ T cells from PBMCs, cultured in vitro. These receptors came from a human donor in good health. CDR3s leave out the opening cysteine and the closing phenylalanine or tryptophan.

J gene: TRBJ1-1
V gene: TRBV4-3
CDR3 protein: ASSQEDQGPDTEAF

J gene: TRBJ2-6
V gene: TRBV14
CDR3 protein: ASSQDRARFGANVLT

J gene: TRBJ2-7
V gene: TRBV2
CDR3 protein: ASRDLGVSYEQY

J gene: TRBJ1-6
V gene: TRBV12-3/TRBV12-4
CDR3 protein: ASSPLYNSPLH

J gene: TRBJ2-1
V gene: TRBV18
CDR3 protein: ASSPMSQRGSSYNEQF

J gene: TRBJ2-7
V gene: TRBV27
CDR3 protein: ASSYYPGPSYEQY

J gene: TRBJ1-2
V gene: TRBV6-2/TRBV6-3
CDR3 protein: ASSHGEGSSQT

J gene: TRBJ2-3
V gene: TRBV7-9
CDR3 protein: ASRESGTQY

J gene: TRBJ1-4
V gene: TRBV18
CDR3 protein: ASSPVRWSEKLF

J gene: TRBJ2-1
V gene: TRBV10-1
CDR3 protein: ASAESRYNEQF

J gene: TRBJ2-3
V gene: TRBV7-9
CDR3 protein: ASSLGEGTQY

J gene: TRBJ1-4
V gene: TRBV3-1/TRBV3-2
CDR3 protein: ASSGGAGEKLF

J gene: TRBJ2-5
V gene: TRBV7-2
CDR3 protein: ASSGQTGEEETQY

J gene: TRBJ1-6
V gene: TRBV11-2
CDR3 protein: ASSLDRGSPLH

J gene: TRBJ2-3
V gene: TRBV10-3
CDR3 protein: AISGQPSTDTQY

J gene: TRBJ2-1
V gene: TRBV7-9
CDR3 protein: ASSLPLLAGGSEQF

J gene: TRBJ2-2
V gene: TRBV2
CDR3 protein: ASAGRQNTGELF

J gene: TRBJ2-2
V gene: TRBV7-2
CDR3 protein: ASRQSGGATGELF

J gene: TRBJ2-2
V gene: TRBV7-9
CDR3 protein: ASSLNIVNTGELF

J gene: TRBJ1-6
V gene: TRBV4-1
CDR3 protein: ASSFRGDRGLNSPLH

J gene: TRBJ2-7
V gene: TRBV5-6
CDR3 protein: ASSLVGSYEQY

J gene: TRBJ2-3
V gene: TRBV7-2
CDR3 protein: ASSLQGTASTDTQY

J gene: TRBJ2-3
V gene: TRBV11-3
CDR3 protein: ASSPLAGDTDTQY

J gene: TRBJ1-2
V gene: TRBV4-3
CDR3 protein: ASSQENRGNYGYT

J gene: TRBJ2-3
V gene: TRBV2
CDR3 protein: ASGRVGQGPY

J gene: TRBJ2-3
V gene: TRBV14
CDR3 protein: ASSLVSPAGGRDTQY

J gene: TRBJ1-2
V gene: TRBV12-3/TRBV12-4
CDR3 protein: ASSFGDRRAYT